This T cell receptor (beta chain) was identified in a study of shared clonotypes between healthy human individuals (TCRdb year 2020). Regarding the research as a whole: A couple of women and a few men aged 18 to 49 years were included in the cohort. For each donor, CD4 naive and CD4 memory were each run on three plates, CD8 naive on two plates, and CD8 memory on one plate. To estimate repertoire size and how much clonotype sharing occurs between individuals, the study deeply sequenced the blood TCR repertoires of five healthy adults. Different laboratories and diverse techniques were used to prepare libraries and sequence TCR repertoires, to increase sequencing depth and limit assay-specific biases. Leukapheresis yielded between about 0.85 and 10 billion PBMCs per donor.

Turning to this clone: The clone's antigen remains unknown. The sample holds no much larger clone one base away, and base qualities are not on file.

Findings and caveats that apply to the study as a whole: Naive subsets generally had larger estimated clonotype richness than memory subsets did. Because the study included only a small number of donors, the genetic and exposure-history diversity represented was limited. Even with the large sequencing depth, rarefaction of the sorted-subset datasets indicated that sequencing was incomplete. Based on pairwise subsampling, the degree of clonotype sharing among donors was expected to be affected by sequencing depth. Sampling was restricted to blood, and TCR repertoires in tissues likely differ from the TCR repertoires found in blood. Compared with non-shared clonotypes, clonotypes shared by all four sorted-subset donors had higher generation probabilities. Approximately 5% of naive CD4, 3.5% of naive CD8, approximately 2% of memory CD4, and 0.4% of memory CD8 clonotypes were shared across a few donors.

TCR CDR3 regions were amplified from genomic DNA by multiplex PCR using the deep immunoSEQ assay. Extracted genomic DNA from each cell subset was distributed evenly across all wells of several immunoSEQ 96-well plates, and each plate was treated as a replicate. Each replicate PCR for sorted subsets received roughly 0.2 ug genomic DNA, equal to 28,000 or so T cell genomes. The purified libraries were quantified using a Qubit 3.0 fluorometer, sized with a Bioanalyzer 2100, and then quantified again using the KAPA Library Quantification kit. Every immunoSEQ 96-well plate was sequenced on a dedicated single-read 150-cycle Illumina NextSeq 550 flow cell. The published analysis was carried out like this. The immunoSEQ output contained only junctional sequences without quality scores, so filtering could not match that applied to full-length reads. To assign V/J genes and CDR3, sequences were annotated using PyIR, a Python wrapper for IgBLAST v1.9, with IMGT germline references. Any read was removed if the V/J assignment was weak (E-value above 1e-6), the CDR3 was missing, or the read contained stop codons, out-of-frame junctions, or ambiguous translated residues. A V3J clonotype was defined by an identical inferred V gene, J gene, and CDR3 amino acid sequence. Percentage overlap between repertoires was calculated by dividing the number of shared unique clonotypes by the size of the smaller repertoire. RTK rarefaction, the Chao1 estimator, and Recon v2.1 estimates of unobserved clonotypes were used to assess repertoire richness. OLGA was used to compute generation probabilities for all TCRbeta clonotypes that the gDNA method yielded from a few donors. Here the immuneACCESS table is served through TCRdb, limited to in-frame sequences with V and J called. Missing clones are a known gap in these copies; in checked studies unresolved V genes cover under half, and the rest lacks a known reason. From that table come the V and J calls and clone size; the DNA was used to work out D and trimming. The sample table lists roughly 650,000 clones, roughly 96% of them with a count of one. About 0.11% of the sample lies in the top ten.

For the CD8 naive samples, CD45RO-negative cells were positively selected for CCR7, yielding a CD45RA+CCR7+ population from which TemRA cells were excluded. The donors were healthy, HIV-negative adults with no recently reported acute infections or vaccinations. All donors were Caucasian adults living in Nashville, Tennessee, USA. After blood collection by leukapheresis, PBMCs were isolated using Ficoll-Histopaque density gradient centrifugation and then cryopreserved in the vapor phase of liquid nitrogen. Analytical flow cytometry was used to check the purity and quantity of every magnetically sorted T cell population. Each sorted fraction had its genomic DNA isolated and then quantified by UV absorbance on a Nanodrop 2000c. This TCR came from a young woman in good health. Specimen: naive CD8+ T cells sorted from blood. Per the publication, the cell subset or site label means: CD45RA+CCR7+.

The CDR3: CASSLWGQGYEQYF. The DNA sequence is as follows: TGTGCCAGCAGCTTATGGGGACAGGGGTACGAGCAGTACTTC. The chain joins TRBV7-9 to TRBJ2-7, with 10 bases aligning to TRBD1. The CDR3 numbers 14 residues from cysteine through phenylalanine. Solely the CDR3 DNA is kept, with 42 bases framed from the first base. V loses 2 bases at its end and J loses 4 bases; junction bases beyond the gene matches: 2. According to the germline V gene (reference sequence), CDR1 reads SEHNR and CDR2 reads FQNEAQ.